The following is a T cell receptor (beta chain) sequence with its context. Its antigen remains unknown. Alongside CTLA-4 blockade with ipilimumab, patients with chemo-refractory metastatic non-small-cell lung cancer received focal radiation. This record belongs to a study of radiotherapy plus CTLA-4 blockade in lung cancer. Looking at the study overall: Across the patients, objective responses occurred in about 19%, and disease control in roughly 33%. Study observations and caveats: It was early blood T cell clone dynamics, with interferon-beta, that reportedly best predicted response. TCR clones from tumors expanded in blood after radiotherapy plus ipilimumab.

Sequencing used immunoSEQ multiplex PCR; TCRdb keeps in-frame clones, though not all of them. The table includes approximately 80,000 clones, 70% to 85% detected once. Between the trimmed V and J ends, which lost 4 bases and 3 bases, there was a span of 16 bases. CDR1 is MGHRA, CDR2 YSYEKL, per germline. This CDR3 is 16 amino acids long. This TCR derives from a human donor with non-small cell lung cancer whose response to radiotherapy plus ipilimumab could not be evaluated. The input for sequencing was peripheral blood, taken from a patient treated with radiotherapy plus ipilimumab. The chain links TRBV4-1 to TRBJ2-1; maybe TRBD2 (6 bases). CDR3 region: CASSPERALHYNEQFF. The CDR3 nucleotides are TGCGCCAGCAGCCCAGAGCGGGCACTACACTACAATGAGCAGTTCTTC.